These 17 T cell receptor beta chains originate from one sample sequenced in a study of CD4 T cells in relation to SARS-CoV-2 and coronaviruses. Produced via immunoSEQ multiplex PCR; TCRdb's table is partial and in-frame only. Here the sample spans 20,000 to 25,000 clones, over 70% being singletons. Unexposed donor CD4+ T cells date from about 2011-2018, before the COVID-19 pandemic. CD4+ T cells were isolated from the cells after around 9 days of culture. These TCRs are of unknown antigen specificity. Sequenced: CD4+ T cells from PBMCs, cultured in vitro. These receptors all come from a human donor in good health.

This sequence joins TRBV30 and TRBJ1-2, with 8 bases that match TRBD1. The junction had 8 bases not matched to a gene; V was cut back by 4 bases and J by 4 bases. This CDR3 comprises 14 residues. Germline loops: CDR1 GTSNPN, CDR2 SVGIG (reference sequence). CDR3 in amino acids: CAWTGQGRGYGYTF. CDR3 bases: TGTGCCTGGACAGGACAGGGACGGGGCTATGGCTACACCTTC.

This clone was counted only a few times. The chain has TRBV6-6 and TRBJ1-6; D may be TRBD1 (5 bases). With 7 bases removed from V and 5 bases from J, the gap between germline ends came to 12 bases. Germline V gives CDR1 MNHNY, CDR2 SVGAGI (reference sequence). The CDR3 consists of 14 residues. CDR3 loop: CASNPGTDNSPLHF. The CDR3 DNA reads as TGTGCCAGCAACCCCGGGACCGATAATTCACCCCTCCACTTT.

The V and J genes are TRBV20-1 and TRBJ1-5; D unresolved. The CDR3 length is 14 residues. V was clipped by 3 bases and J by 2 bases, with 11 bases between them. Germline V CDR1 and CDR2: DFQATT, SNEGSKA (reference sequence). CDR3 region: CSASPQRGNQPQHF. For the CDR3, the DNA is TGCAGTGCTAGTCCCCAGAGAGGCAATCAGCCCCAGCATTTT.

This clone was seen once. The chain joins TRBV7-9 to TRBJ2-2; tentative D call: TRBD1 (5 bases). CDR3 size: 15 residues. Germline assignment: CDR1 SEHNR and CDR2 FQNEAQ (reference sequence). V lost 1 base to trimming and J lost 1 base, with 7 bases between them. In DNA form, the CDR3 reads TGTGCCAGCAGCTTAGGGGGCGGGAACACCGGGGAGCTGTTTTTT. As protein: CASSLGGGNTGELFF.

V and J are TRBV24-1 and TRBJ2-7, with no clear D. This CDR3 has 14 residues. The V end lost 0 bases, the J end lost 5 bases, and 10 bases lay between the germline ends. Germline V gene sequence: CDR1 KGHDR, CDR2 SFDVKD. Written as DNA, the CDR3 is TGTGCCACCAGTGATTTGCATAGTAGGGACGAGCAGTACTTC. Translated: CATSDLHSRDEQYF.

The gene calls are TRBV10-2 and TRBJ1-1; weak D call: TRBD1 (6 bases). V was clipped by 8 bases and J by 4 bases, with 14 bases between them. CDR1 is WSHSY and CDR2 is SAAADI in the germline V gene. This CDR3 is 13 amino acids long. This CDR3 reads CASHSGVTTEAFF. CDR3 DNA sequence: TGCGCCAGCCATTCAGGGGTGACCACTGAAGCTTTCTTT.

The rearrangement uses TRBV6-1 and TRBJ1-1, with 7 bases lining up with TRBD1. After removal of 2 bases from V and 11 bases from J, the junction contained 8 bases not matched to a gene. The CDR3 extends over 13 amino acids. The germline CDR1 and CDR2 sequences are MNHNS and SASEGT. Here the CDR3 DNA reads TGTGCCAGCAGTGAATATCGTGAACAGGGGGCTTTCTTT. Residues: CASSEYREQGAFF.

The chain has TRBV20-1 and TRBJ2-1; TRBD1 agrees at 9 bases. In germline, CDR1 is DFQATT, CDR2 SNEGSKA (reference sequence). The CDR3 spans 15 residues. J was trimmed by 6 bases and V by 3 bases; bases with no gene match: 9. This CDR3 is CSASSPGTGTNEQFF. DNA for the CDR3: TGCAGTGCTAGTAGCCCCGGGACAGGGACCAATGAGCAGTTCTTC.

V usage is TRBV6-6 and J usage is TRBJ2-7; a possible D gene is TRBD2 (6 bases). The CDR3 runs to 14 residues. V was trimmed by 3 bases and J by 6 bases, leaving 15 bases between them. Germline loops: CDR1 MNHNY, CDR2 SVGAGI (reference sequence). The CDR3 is CASSYRGSYSEQYF. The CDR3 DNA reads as TGTGCCAGCAGTTATCGGGGGAGCTACTCCGAGCAGTACTTC.

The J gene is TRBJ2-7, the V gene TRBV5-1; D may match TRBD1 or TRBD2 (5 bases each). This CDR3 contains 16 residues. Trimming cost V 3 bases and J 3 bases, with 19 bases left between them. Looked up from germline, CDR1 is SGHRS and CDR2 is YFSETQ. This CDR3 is CASSWGRSYLNYEQYF. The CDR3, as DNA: TGCGCCAGCAGCTGGGGACGGTCGTATTTAAACTACGAGCAGTACTTC.

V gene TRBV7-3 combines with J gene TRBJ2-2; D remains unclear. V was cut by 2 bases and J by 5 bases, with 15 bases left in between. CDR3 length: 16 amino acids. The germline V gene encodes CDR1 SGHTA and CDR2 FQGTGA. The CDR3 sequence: CASSLSVTRRTGELFF. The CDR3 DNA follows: TGTGCCAGCAGCTTATCCGTCACGAGGCGGACCGGGGAGCTGTTTTTT.

As DNA, the CDR3 is TGTGCCAGCTCCGAACAGGGGGCGGGTGATCAGCCCCAGCATTTT. Its protein product is CASSEQGAGDQPQHF. The chain joins TRBV18 to TRBJ1-5, with 9 bases fitting TRBD1. Germline V lookup: CDR1 KGHSH, CDR2 LQKENI. The junction had 8 bases not matched to a gene; V was cut back by 6 bases and J by 5 bases. CDR3 length equals 15 residues.

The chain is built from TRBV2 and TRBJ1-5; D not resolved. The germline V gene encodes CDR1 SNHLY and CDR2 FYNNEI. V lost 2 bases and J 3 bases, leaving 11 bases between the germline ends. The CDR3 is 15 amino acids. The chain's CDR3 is CASSENPRHNQPQHF. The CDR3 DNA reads TGTGCCAGCAGTGAAAACCCCAGACACAATCAGCCCCAGCATTTT.

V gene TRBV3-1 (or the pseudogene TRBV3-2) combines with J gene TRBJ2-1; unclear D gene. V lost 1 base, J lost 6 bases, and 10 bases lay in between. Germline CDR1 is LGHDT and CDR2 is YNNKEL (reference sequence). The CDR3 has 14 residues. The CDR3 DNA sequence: TGTGCCAGCAGCCAAGGCAGGCAACGCAATGAGCAGTTCTTC. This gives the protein CASSQGRQRNEQFF.

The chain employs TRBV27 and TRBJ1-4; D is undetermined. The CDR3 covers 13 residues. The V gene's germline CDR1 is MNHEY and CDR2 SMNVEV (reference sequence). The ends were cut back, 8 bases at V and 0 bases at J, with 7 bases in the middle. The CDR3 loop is CASGGATNEKLFF. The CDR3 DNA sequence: TGTGCCAGCGGCGGAGCAACTAATGAAAAACTGTTTTTT. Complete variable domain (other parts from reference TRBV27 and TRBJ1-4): EAQVTQNPRYLITVTGKKLTVTCSQNMNHEYMSWYRQDPGLGLRQIYYSMNVEVTDKGDVPEGYKVSRKEKRNFPLILESPSPNQTSLYFCASGGATNEKLFFGSGTQLSVL.

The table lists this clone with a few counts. CDR3 protein: CAISGASGGANTEAFF. The CDR3 nucleotides are TGTGCCATCAGCGGGGCCTCCGGGGGCGCGAACACTGAAGCTTTCTTT. The gene calls are TRBV10-3 and TRBJ1-1; the D gene is possibly TRBD1 (6 bases). This CDR3 comprises 16 residues. Germline V CDR1 and CDR2: ENHRY, SYGVKD. Trimming left V 6 bases short and J 1 base short, with 18 bases between.

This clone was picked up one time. The CDR3 DNA follows: TGTGCCAGCAGCTTGCCGGGAGGGGGAGAAACAGATACGCAGTATTTT. Protein product: CASSLPGGGETDTQYF. V usage is TRBV5-4 and J usage is TRBJ2-3, with 8 bases identical to TRBD2. V dropped 1 base and J dropped 3; count of bases not matched to a gene: 7. The CDR3 totals 16 residues. CDR1 is SGHNT, CDR2 YYREEE, per germline (reference sequence).